This entry lists 21 T cell receptor beta chains sequenced from one sample in a study of control samples from healthy donors and cancer patients. Sequenced by immunoSEQ multiplex PCR; TCRdb stores in-frame clones only, minus some. This table has about 160,000 clones, approximately 94% appearing once. The sequencing input was PBMCs. These receptors were collected from a man aged 55 to 70 with colorectal cancer.

Of note for this clone: Distinct nucleotide sequences in the sample also encode this CDR3. This chain uses TRBV5-1 with TRBJ2-7; no clear D. Per the germline V gene, CDR1 is SGHRS and CDR2 is YFSETQ. V was cut by 3 bases and J by 2 bases, with 3 bases left in between. This CDR3 has 11 amino acids. The CDR3 nucleotides are TGCGCCAGCAGCTCCGCCTACGAGCAGTACTTC. Amino acid sequence: CASSSAYEQYF. The complete variable domain, with remaining parts taken from reference TRBV5-1 and TRBJ2-7, reads KAGVTQTPRYLIKTRGQQVTLSCSPISGHRSVSWYQQTPGQGLQFLFEYFSETQRNKGNFPGRFSGRQFSNSRSEMNVSTLELGDSALYLCASSSAYEQYFGPGTRLTVT.

The chain links TRBV28 to TRBJ2-4; 8 bases are a match to TRBD1. CDR1 and CDR2 (germline): MDHEN, SYDVKM. The CDR3 covers 13 residues. V trimming: 8 bases; J trimming: 12 bases; junction bases outside the gene matches: 12. DNA for the CDR3: TGTGCCAGCGGGCAGGGGGCCGTCGTTAGTCAGTACTTC. It is translated as CASGQGAVVSQYF.

The chain joins TRBV24-1 to TRBJ2-7; 10 positions agree with TRBD2. Germline values: CDR1 KGHDR, CDR2 SFDVKD. The CDR3 runs 18 residues. V lost 8 bases, J lost 2 bases, and 17 bases stayed unmatched. The CDR3 nucleotides are TGTGCCACCATCCTTAAGCTATTAGCGGGGGGCCCGACCTACGAGCAGTACTTC. Encoded protein: CATILKLLAGGPTYEQYF.

The chain has TRBV7-9 and TRBJ1-2; TRBD1 matches at 7 bases. The CDR3 totals 16 residues. Per germline, CDR1 SEHNR and CDR2 FQNEAQ (reference sequence). V gave up 6 bases and J gave up 8 bases; unmatched junction bases: 18. This CDR3 reads CASSLNTGTATGGYTF. In nucleotides, the CDR3 is TGTGCCAGCAGTTTAAACACCGGGACAGCAACAGGAGGCTACACCTTC.

The chain employs TRBV6-5 and TRBJ2-7; 11 bases fit TRBD1. The CDR3 sequence is 13 residues long. The V segment lost 7 bases and the J segment 5 bases; nucleotides outside the gene matches: 4. Germline values: CDR1 MNHEY, CDR2 SVGAGI. The CDR3 nucleotides read TGTGCCAGCACAGGACAGGGGGCTCACGAGCAGTACTTC. Translating gives CASTGQGAHEQYF.

The V and J genes are TRBV15 and TRBJ2-1; D possibly corresponds to TRBD1 (5 bases). The CDR3 has 13 residues. Between the trimmed V and J ends, which lost 3 bases and 4 bases, there was a span of 7 bases. CDR1 and CDR2 from the germline V gene are LNHNV and YYDKDF (reference sequence). CDR3 residues: CATSSDSYNEQFF. The CDR3 coding sequence is TGTGCCACCAGCAGCGACAGTTACAATGAGCAGTTCTTC.

This sequence joins TRBV4-2 and TRBJ1-1; 12 nucleotides line up with TRBD1. The CDR3 totals 17 residues. The J segment lost 5 bases and the V segment lost 4 bases, leaving 11 bases of the junction unmatched. Germline CDR1 is LGHNA and CDR2 is YNFKEQ. The CDR3 is CASSPAGTGGASTEAFF. The CDR3 DNA reads TGTGCCAGCAGCCCGGCCGGGACAGGGGGCGCGAGTACTGAAGCTTTCTTT.

The rearrangement joins TRBV3-1 (or the pseudogene TRBV3-2) to TRBJ2-5; 7 bases are a match to TRBD2. CDR3 length: 16 amino acids. CDR1 and CDR2 (germline): LGHDT, YNNKEL (reference sequence). J lost 4 bases, V lost 4 bases, and 12 bases had no gene match. CDR3 sequence (DNA): TGTGCCAGCAGCCCCCCCACCGGACGGGGGGTAGAGACCCAGTACTTC. Amino acids: CASSPPTGRGVETQYF.

The rearrangement links TRBV6-5 to TRBJ2-5, with a tentative D call TRBD1 (7 bases). The CDR3 runs to 14 residues. V was clipped by 4 bases and J by 1 base, with 10 bases between them. Germline values: CDR1 MNHEY, CDR2 SVGAGI. The CDR3 nucleotides read TGTGCCAGCAGTTCTCAGGGGGGCCAAGAGACCCAGTACTTC. Protein sequence: CASSSQGGQETQYF.

CDR3 bases: TGTGCCAGCAGCCATCTACTAGCGGGGGGGGAGACCCAGTACTTC. Encoded protein: CASSHLLAGGETQYF. V gene TRBV3-1 (or the pseudogene TRBV3-2) combines with J gene TRBJ2-5; 13 bases are a match to TRBD2. Trimming removed 3 bases from V and 5 bases from J; junction bases left unmatched: 3. CDR1 and CDR2 from the germline V gene are LGHDT and YNNKEL (reference sequence). The CDR3 totals 15 residues.

The genes are TRBV7-9 and TRBJ1-4; 9 bases align to TRBD1. The V and J ends lost 5 bases and 6 bases, in that order; junction bases with no gene match: 4. CDR1 and CDR2 (germline): SEHNR, FQNEAQ (reference sequence). The CDR3 covers 14 residues. This CDR3 reads CASSRGQGDEKLFF. In nucleotides, the CDR3 is TGTGCCAGCAGCCGGGGACAGGGAGATGAAAAACTGTTTTTT.

The gene calls are TRBV18 and TRBJ1-5, with a tentative D call TRBD1 (6 bases). V was clipped by 3 bases and J by 8 bases, with 11 bases between them. The CDR3 totals 13 residues. Germline CDR1 KGHSH, CDR2 LQKENI. The CDR3 reads CASSPHREEPQHF. DNA of the CDR3: TGTGCCAGCTCACCTCACAGGGAAGAGCCCCAGCATTTT.

The chain is built from TRBV5-1 and TRBJ2-1; the match to TRBD2 covers 14 bases. The CDR3 length is 19 residues. CDR1 and CDR2 from the germline V gene are SGHRS and YFSETQ. Trimming at V came to 5 bases and at J to 0 bases, leaving 10 bases not matched to a gene. CDR3 amino acids: CASSPPRLAGGPSYNEQFF. The CDR3 DNA reads TGCGCCAGCAGTCCTCCTAGACTAGCGGGGGGGCCCTCCTACAATGAGCAGTTCTTC.

The chain combines TRBV5-1 with TRBJ1-6; a possible D gene is TRBD1 (6 bases). Deletions cut 4 bases from V and 5 bases from J, with 13 bases between. In germline, CDR1 is SGHRS, CDR2 YFSETQ. CDR3 size: 15 residues. The CDR3 protein is CASSPNRVDNSPLHF. DNA of the CDR3: TGCGCCAGCAGCCCGAACAGGGTGGATAATTCACCCCTCCACTTT.

The gene calls are TRBV29-1 and TRBJ2-7, with 11 positions matching TRBD1. V lost 3 bases to trimming and J lost 4 bases; unmatched junction nucleotides: 5. Germline assignment: CDR1 SQVTM and CDR2 ANQGSEA. The CDR3 totals 14 residues. In DNA, the CDR3 is TGCAGCGTTGACGATGGGACAGGGGGATACGAGCAGTACTTC. This gives the protein CSVDDGTGGYEQYF.

The chain links TRBV19 to TRBJ2-3; possible D gene TRBD1, 5 bases. The CDR3 has 16 amino acids. Between the trimmed V and J ends, which lost 5 bases and 1 base, there was a span of 16 bases. Germline V CDR1 and CDR2: LNHDA, SQIVND (reference sequence). The chain's CDR3 is CASSLLVGARTDTQYF. CDR3 coding DNA: TGTGCCAGTAGTCTTTTAGTTGGGGCCCGCACAGATACGCAGTATTTT.

The chain combines TRBV30 with TRBJ1-1; D might be TRBD1 (5 bases). Trimming shortened V by 3 bases and J by 6 bases, and 17 bases separated the two germline ends. The germline gives CDR1 GTSNPN, CDR2 SVGIG (reference sequence). There are 14 residues in the CDR3. The DNA of the CDR3 is TGTGCCTGGAGCCCAACGGGGGGTCTGGCTGAAGCTTTCTTT. Translated, it gives CAWSPTGGLAEAFF.

The V gene is TRBV18, the J gene TRBJ2-5, with D unresolved. V lost 0 bases and J 1 base, leaving 6 bases between the germline ends. The CDR3 length is 14 residues. Germline V gene lookup returns CDR1 KGHSH and CDR2 LQKENI. The CDR3 region has the DNA TGTGCCAGCTCACCACCTCTGGCCCAAGAGACCCAGTACTTC. Amino acid sequence: CASSPPLAQETQYF.

The rearrangement uses TRBV6-5 and TRBJ1-3, with D unresolved. CDR1 and CDR2 from the germline V gene are MNHEY and SVGAGI. CDR3 length: 12 amino acids. Deletions cut 4 bases from V and 3 bases from J, with 4 bases between. The CDR3 here is CASSSDGNTIYF. In DNA form, the CDR3 reads TGTGCCAGCAGTTCGGATGGAAACACCATATATTTT.

The rearrangement links TRBV19 to TRBJ2-7; D unresolved. V lost 0 bases and J lost 2, with 8 bases in between. The CDR3 sequence is 14 residues long. The V gene's germline CDR1 is LNHDA and CDR2 SQIVND (reference sequence). In DNA, the CDR3 is TGTGCCAGTAGTATAGACCCCGCAGCCTACGAGCAGTACTTC. It translates to CASSIDPAAYEQYF.

This rearrangement joins TRBV4-1 to TRBJ2-1, with a tentative D call TRBD2 (6 bases). The germline V gene has CDR1 MGHRA and CDR2 YSYEKL. The CDR3 length is 18 residues. V gave up 0 bases and J gave up 2 bases, with 17 bases separating them. Here the CDR3 reads CASSQDPGGVGPYNEQFF. Here the CDR3 DNA reads TGCGCCAGCAGCCAAGATCCAGGAGGGGTGGGTCCCTACAATGAGCAGTTCTTC.